This T cell receptor beta chain was recovered during a study of blood T cells in healthy people across ages. A J-beta primer mix and a sample-barcoded 5' primer were used in a second PCR of roughly 6 to 11 cycles. All cDNA molecules were each tagged by a template-switch adaptor with 12 random nucleotides. TCRdb ran MiXCR on the 5' RACE reads and lists one entry per CDR3 protein. The table records fewer than 2 million distinct CDR3 sequences, about two fifths of them present only once. This CDR3 has 13 amino acids. Germline CDR1 MNHNS, CDR2 SASEGT. Trimming removed 0 bases from V and 13 bases from J, with 15 bases in between.

This chain joins TRBV6-1 and TRBJ1-1; D is perhaps TRBD1 (6 bases). The source material was blood. The origin of this receptor is a human donor in good health. This chain's CDR3 is CASSEARQVAVFF. The DNA for the CDR3 is TGTGCCAGCAGTGAAGCGCGACAGGTCGCCGTTTTCTTT.